This TCR beta chain was sequenced in a study of T-cell reconstitution after alpha-beta-depleted transplantation in children. The CDR3 totals 14 residues. With 5 bases removed from V and 1 base from J, the gap between germline ends came to 10 bases. Germline CDR1 is SGHTA and CDR2 is FQGNSA. This sample's TCRbeta library carried unique molecular identifier barcodes. A single record per CDR3 protein comes from TCRdb applying MiXCR to the PCR reads. The sample lists hundreds of thousands of distinct CDR3 sequences; 13% were seen once. The clonotype comes from a human donor who donated a stem cell graft to a child with Fanconi anemia. The sequences come from PBMCs, collected from the stem cell graft. The J gene is TRBJ2-3, the V gene TRBV7-2, with TRBD2 as a possible D gene (6 bases). The CDR3 DNA reads as TGTGCCAGCAGCGGGGGGACCCGCACAGATACGCAGTATTTT. It specifies CASSGGTRTDTQYF.